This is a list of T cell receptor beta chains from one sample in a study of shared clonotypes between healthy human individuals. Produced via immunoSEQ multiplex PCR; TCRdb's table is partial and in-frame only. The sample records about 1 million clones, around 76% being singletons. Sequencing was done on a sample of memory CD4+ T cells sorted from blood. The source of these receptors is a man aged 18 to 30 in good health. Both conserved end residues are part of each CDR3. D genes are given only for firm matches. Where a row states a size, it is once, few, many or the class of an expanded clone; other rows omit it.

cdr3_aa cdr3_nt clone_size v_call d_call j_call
CASGNLGVFQPQHF TGTGCCAGCGGGAACCTAGGGGTTTTTCAGCCCCAGCATTTT NA TRBV6-5 NA TRBJ1-5
CASRGDGNSPLHF TGTGCCAGCAGGGGGGACGGGAATTCACCCCTCCACTTT NA TRBV28 NA TRBJ1-6
CAWSRLQSSYNEQFF TGTGCCTGGAGTCGTCTCCAAAGCTCCTACAATGAGCAGTTCTTC NA TRBV30 NA TRBJ2-1
CASFTRGVSTEAFF TGTGCCAGCTTCACCAGGGGGGTATCCACTGAAGCTTTCTTT NA TRBV18 TRBD1 TRBJ1-1
CASSLDADLGAQYF TGCGCCAGCAGCTTGGATGCGGATTTGGGGGCCCAGTACTTC NA TRBV5-1 NA TRBJ2-5
CASNPRVTSGTRGEQFF TGTGCCAGCAACCCCCGCGTTACTAGCGGGACTCGGGGTGAGCAGTTCTTC few TRBV11-2 TRBD2 TRBJ2-1
CAWSDSGDYGYTF TGTGCCTGGAGTGACTCAGGGGACTATGGCTACACCTTC few TRBV30 NA TRBJ1-2
CASSLSGRRGVEQYF TGCGCCAGCAGCCTTAGCGGGAGGCGGGGGGTCGAGCAGTACTTC NA TRBV4-3 TRBD2 TRBJ2-7
CASSSQGNEQYF TGTGCCAGCAGCTCGCAGGGGAACGAGCAGTACTTC NA TRBV6-5 NA TRBJ2-7
CAISTSGVVQPQHF TGTGCCATCAGTACGTCAGGGGTTGTTCAGCCCCAGCATTTT NA TRBV10-3 NA TRBJ1-5
CASSAGFGTANIKNIQYF TGTGCCAGCTCCGCGGGGTTCGGGACAGCTAATATCAAAAACATTCAGTACTTC NA TRBV18 NA TRBJ2-4
CASSTDRGNYNEQFF TGTGCCAGTAGTACCGATAGAGGGAATTACAATGAGCAGTTCTTC NA TRBV19 NA TRBJ2-1
CASSQPSGTYTGELFF TGCGCCAGCAGCCAACCTAGCGGGACTTATACCGGGGAGCTGTTTTTT NA TRBV4-3 TRBD2 TRBJ2-2
CASSDEGGTGELFF TGTGCCAGCAGTGATGAGGGGGGCACCGGGGAGCTGTTTTTT NA TRBV2 NA TRBJ2-2
CATSRDPGAGNTIYF TGTGCCACCAGCAGAGATCCAGGGGCGGGAAACACCATATATTTT few TRBV15 NA TRBJ1-3
CASSLGQGVNVLTF TGCGCCAGCAGCTTGGGACAGGGGGTTAATGTCCTGACTTTC few TRBV5-1 TRBD1 TRBJ2-6
CASSLGQGNEKLFF TGCGCCAGCAGCTTGGGACAGGGGAATGAAAAACTGTTTTTT many TRBV5-1 TRBD1 TRBJ1-4
CASSPEVGQGEAFF TGTGCCAGCAGTCCCGAAGTCGGACAGGGTGAAGCTTTCTTT few TRBV2 TRBD1 TRBJ1-1
CASSQQGGTEAFF TGCGCCAGCAGCCAACAGGGAGGGACTGAAGCTTTCTTT NA TRBV10-2 NA TRBJ1-1
CASSELFGPQETQYF TGTGCCAGCAGTGAATTGTTCGGACCCCAAGAGACCCAGTACTTC NA TRBV6-1 NA TRBJ2-5
CSPVRGASMNTEAFF TGCAGCCCAGTTAGGGGGGCGTCCATGAACACTGAAGCTTTCTTT NA TRBV29-1 NA TRBJ1-1
CASRQGGSTDTQYF TGTGCCAGCAGACAGGGAGGGAGCACAGATACGCAGTATTTT NA TRBV28 NA TRBJ2-3
CASSVGGVGTGELFF TGTGCCAGCAGCGTAGGTGGGGTCGGGACCGGGGAGCTGTTTTTT NA TRBV9 NA TRBJ2-2
CASSPVAGLNDIQYF TGTGCCAGCTCACCCGTAGCGGGATTAAATGACATTCAGTACTTC few TRBV18 TRBD2 TRBJ2-4
CASSPDRNYGYTF TGTGCCAGCAGCCCCGACAGAAACTATGGCTACACCTTC NA TRBV7-8 NA TRBJ1-2
CASLPPGPKGATYNEQFF TGTGCCAGCCTACCCCCCGGCCCGAAGGGGGCGACCTACAATGAGCAGTTCTTC NA TRBV5-6 TRBD1 TRBJ2-1
CASRAPAGTTNYGYTF TGTGCCAGCCGCGCCCCCGCAGGTACTACTAACTATGGCTACACCTTC few TRBV28 NA TRBJ1-2
CASNPEGLVHEQFF TGTGCCAGCAACCCAGAGGGTTTGGTCCATGAGCAGTTCTTC NA TRBV2 NA TRBJ2-1
CASSRQDRDTGELFF TGTGCCAGCAGCCGACAAGACAGGGACACCGGGGAGCTGTTTTTT NA TRBV28 TRBD1 TRBJ2-2
CASSQDRSRYEQYF TGTGCCAGCAGCCAGGACAGATCCCGATACGAGCAGTACTTC NA TRBV2 NA TRBJ2-7
CASRASGGRNTDTQYF TGTGCCAGCCGTGCTAGCGGGGGCCGCAACACAGATACGCAGTATTTT NA TRBV27 TRBD2 TRBJ2-3
CASSYGGNQPQHF TGTGCCAGCAGCTATGGGGGCAATCAGCCCCAGCATTTT NA TRBV5-8 NA TRBJ1-5
CASSLGPLETQYF TGTGCCAGCAGCTTAGGACCTCTAGAGACCCAGTACTTC NA TRBV7-9 NA TRBJ2-5
CASSLKSGQRGASYEQYF TGTGCCAGCAGTTTGAAGAGTGGCCAGAGGGGGGCCTCCTACGAGCAGTACTTC few TRBV27 NA TRBJ2-7
CASSLASYQETQYF TGTGCCAGCAGCTTAGCTAGTTACCAAGAGACCCAGTACTTC NA TRBV11-2 NA TRBJ2-5
CASSLGGWNTGELFF TGTGCCAGCAGTTTAGGCGGCTGGAACACCGGGGAGCTGTTTTTT many TRBV27 NA TRBJ2-2
CASSPGQGARTEAFF TGTGCCAGCAGCCCCGGACAGGGGGCGAGGACTGAAGCTTTCTTT NA TRBV9 TRBD1 TRBJ1-1
CASSLLGRGEEKLFF TGCGCCAGCAGCTTGCTTGGGAGAGGGGAAGAAAAACTGTTTTTT NA TRBV5-1 NA TRBJ1-4
CASRGQGNTEAFF TGTGCCAGTAGGGGACAGGGGAACACTGAAGCTTTCTTT NA TRBV19 TRBD1 TRBJ1-1
CASSASYEQYF TGTGCCAGCAGCGCAAGCTACGAGCAGTACTTC NA TRBV9 NA TRBJ2-7
CASSQWTHDNEQFF TGCGCCAGCAGCCAGTGGACGCACGACAATGAGCAGTTCTTC NA TRBV4-3 NA TRBJ2-1
CASSSGPRPPDTQYF TGTGCCAGCAGCTCCGGACCCCGACCGCCAGATACGCAGTATTTT NA TRBV7-2 NA TRBJ2-3
CASSDQLAVNNEQFF TGTGCCAGCAGCGACCAACTAGCGGTAAACAATGAGCAGTTCTTC NA TRBV5-5 TRBD2 TRBJ2-1
CASSFGTAEGYTF TGTGCCAGCAGCTTCGGGACGGCTGAAGGCTACACCTTC NA TRBV7-8 NA TRBJ1-2
CASSLLAPRGRETQYF TGTGCCAGCAGCTTATTAGCACCCCGGGGGAGGGAGACCCAGTACTTC NA TRBV5-6 NA TRBJ2-5
CASSLPDQRSTGELFF TGTGCCAGCAGCCTTCCCGATCAGAGAAGTACCGGGGAGCTGTTTTTT once TRBV5-4 NA TRBJ2-2
CASSRDRSSHEQYF TGTGCCAGCAGCCGGGACAGGTCGAGCCACGAGCAGTACTTC NA TRBV6-4 TRBD1 TRBJ2-7
CASTRDPASYNSPLHF TGTGCCAGTACCCGGGACCCTGCGTCTTATAATTCACCCCTCCACTTT NA TRBV19 NA TRBJ1-6
CASSIGGLTGGDTQYF TGTGCCAGTAGTATAGGGGGACTTACCGGGGGAGATACGCAGTATTTT NA TRBV19 NA TRBJ2-3
CATSRARRVLYSNQPQHF TGTGCCACCAGCAGGGCCCGGCGCGTCTTATATAGCAATCAGCCCCAGCATTTT NA TRBV15 NA TRBJ1-5
CASSLLPPSSKNYGYTF TGCGCCAGCAGCTTGCTTCCACCCTCTTCGAAAAACTATGGCTACACCTTC NA TRBV5-1 NA TRBJ1-2
CAWSLGRINEKLFF TGTGCCTGGAGTCTAGGGCGGATTAATGAAAAACTGTTTTTT NA TRBV30 NA TRBJ1-4
CASSPGGASNYGYTF TGCGCCAGCAGCCCTGGGGGGGCGTCTAACTATGGCTACACCTTC few TRBV4-1 NA TRBJ1-2
CASLGQVGQPLHF TGTGCCAGCCTGGGACAGGTTGGGCAACCCCTCCACTTT NA TRBV7-9 TRBD1 TRBJ1-6